This T cell receptor (beta chain) was recovered during a study of neurological immune-mediated disorders. Between the trimmed V and J ends, which lost 0 bases and 0 bases, there was a span of 7 bases. In germline, CDR1 is SGHRS, CDR2 YFSETQ. The CDR3 has 16 residues. Findings and limits, study-wide: Multiple sclerosis, the disease with the least TCR clonal expansion, fell below healthy controls, whereas HTLV-1-associated myelopathy showed the most. The study phylogenetically grouped the repertoires of 18 of 34 multiple sclerosis patients into one related-CDR3 cluster, a possible signature. The absence of any CDR3 amino acid sequence shared by expanded clones across subjects suggests that repertoires were private in all groups.

The cDNA was synthesized by means of template-switch 5'RACE, which was carried out with 10-nucleotide random UMIs. Using its own MiXCR run on the 5' RACE reads, TCRdb lists one record per CDR3 protein. The table has around 70,000 distinct CDR3 sequences, roughly 4.9% seen once; the top ten hold 2.2%. In this sample, this clonotype turned up many times. Its matching antigen is unknown. Sequenced material: PBMCs. The rearrangement links TRBV5-1 to TRBJ2-6; unclear D gene. The receptor was isolated from an older woman with multiple sclerosis. In DNA, the CDR3 is TGCGCCAGCAGCTTGGTTGGGATCTCTGGGGCCAACGTCCTGACTTTC. This translates into CASSLVGISGANVLTF.